This T cell receptor (beta chain) was recovered during a study of shared clonotypes between healthy human individuals. Authors' processing steps: ImmunoSEQ output lacked quality scores and full-length reads, limiting matched filtering. Libraries were prepared by immunoSEQ multiplex PCR; TCRdb keeps only in-frame clonotypes and omits some of them. V and J calls and clone size are as listed in that table; D and trimming were resolved from the DNA. The data hold roughly 600,000 clones, with roughly 98% observed a single time. Findings and limits, study-wide: Of the naive CD4 clonotypes, around 4.7% were shared across several donors. The study generally estimated greater richness for naive than memory subsets.

Naive CD8 populations comprised CD45RO-negative cells positively selected for CCR7, excluding terminally differentiated effector memory CD45RA+ cells. Donors were healthy HIV-negative adults without recently reported acute infections or vaccinations. Of note for this clone: Antigen unknown.

Germline CDR1 is SGHAT and CDR2 is FQNNGV. The CDR3 contains 17 residues. Trimming cost V 5 bases and J 2 bases; bases outside gene matches: 6. Sequencing was done on a sample of naive CD8+ T cells sorted from blood. This rearrangement joins TRBV11-2 to TRBJ2-6; the match to TRBD2 covers 10 bases. This receptor was obtained from a man younger than 40 in good health. The CDR3: CASSGLAGEAGANVLTF. In nucleotides, the CDR3 is TGTGCCAGCAGCGGGCTAGCGGGAGAAGCTGGGGCCAACGTCCTGACTTTC.